These T cell receptor beta chains were read from a single sample in a study of tumor and adjacent non-tumor tissue in lung cancer. TCRdb itself ran the multiplex PCR reads through MiXCR, one entry per CDR3 protein. The table includes some 93,000 distinct CDR3 sequences, about 70% detected once. Sequences were obtained from lung tumor tissue. These receptors were taken from a man in his 60s with non-small cell lung cancer. The CDR3 runs from the conserved cysteine through the conserved F or W. D genes are given only for firm matches. Clone size appears in some rows only: once, few, many, or a class for an expanded clone.

v_gene: TRBV12-3/TRBV12-4; d_gene: .; abundance: .; j_gene: TRBJ2-3; CDR3aa: CTSHGSRGPPTDTQYF; CDR3nt: TGTACCAGCCATGGTTCACGAGGGCCCCCCACAGATACGCAGTATTTT
v_gene: TRBV6-2/TRBV6-3; d_gene: .; abundance: .; j_gene: TRBJ2-1; CDR3aa: CPSSTPIIVGVNEQFF; CDR3nt: TGTCCCAGCAGCACCCCGATAATAGTGGGGGTCAATGAGCAGTTCTTC
v_gene: TRBV12-3/TRBV12-4; d_gene: .; abundance: many; j_gene: TRBJ1-1; CDR3aa: CASSLDVWTEAFF; CDR3nt: TGTGCCAGCAGTCTTGACGTATGGACTGAAGCTTTCTTT
v_gene: TRBV30; d_gene: .; abundance: .; j_gene: TRBJ1-6; CDR3aa: CAWSLAGTPPLHF; CDR3nt: TGTGCCTGGAGTTTGGCAGGGACCCCACCCCTCCACTTT
v_gene: TRBV29-1; d_gene: .; abundance: .; j_gene: TRBJ2-3; CDR3aa: CSGGGGDTVTQYF; CDR3nt: TGTAGCGGCGGAGGGGGCGACACAGTTACGCAGTATTTT
v_gene: TRBV12-5; d_gene: TRBD1; abundance: .; j_gene: TRBJ1-2; CDR3aa: CASGPGQNYCYTF; CDR3nt: TGTGCTAGTGGTCCGGGACAGAACTATTGCTACACCTTC
v_gene: TRBV30; d_gene: .; abundance: many; j_gene: TRBJ2-1; CDR3aa: CAWSARGDEQFF; CDR3nt: TGTGCCTGGAGTGCGAGGGGGGATGAGCAGTTCTTC
v_gene: TRBV29-1; d_gene: .; abundance: .; j_gene: TRBJ2-4; CDR3aa: CSVDTVTINIQYF; CDR3nt: TGCAGCGTTGATACCGTAACCATAAATATTCAGTACTTC
v_gene: TRBV12-3/TRBV12-4; d_gene: TRBD1; abundance: many; j_gene: TRBJ2-5; CDR3aa: CASRTGGQETQYF; CDR3nt: TGTGCCAGCAGGACAGGGGGCCAAGAGACCCAGTACTTC
v_gene: TRBV11-3; d_gene: .; abundance: .; j_gene: TRBJ2-7; CDR3aa: CVSSFQGPIYGQYF; CDR3nt: TGTGTCAGCAGCTTCCAGGGCCCGATATACGGGCAGTACTTC
v_gene: TRBV5-6; d_gene: TRBD2; abundance: many; j_gene: TRBJ2-5; CDR3aa: CASSYGTSGQETQYF; CDR3nt: TGTGCCAGCAGCTATGGGACTAGCGGACAAGAGACCCAGTACTTC
v_gene: TRBV27; d_gene: TRBD1; abundance: .; j_gene: TRBJ2-3; CDR3aa: CASSLIQGAADTQYF; CDR3nt: TGTGCCAGCAGTTTAATACAGGGGGCGGCAGATACGCAGTATTTT
v_gene: TRBV12-3/TRBV12-4; d_gene: .; abundance: many; j_gene: TRBJ2-5; CDR3aa: CASSLENSAETQYF; CDR3nt: TGTGCCAGCAGCCTAGAGAACAGCGCGGAGACCCAGTACTTC
v_gene: TRBV11-2; d_gene: .; abundance: medium-sized; j_gene: TRBJ2-7; CDR3aa: CASSLGGGLLSYEQYF; CDR3nt: TGTGCCAGCAGCTTAGGTGGAGGGTTGTTATCCTACGAGCAGTACTTC
v_gene: TRBV20-1; d_gene: .; abundance: .; j_gene: TRBJ2-7; CDR3aa: CSAVGCSYEQYF; CDR3nt: TGCAGTGCTGTGGGCTGCTCCTATGAGCAGTACTTC
v_gene: TRBV29-1; d_gene: TRBD2; abundance: .; j_gene: TRBJ2-1; CDR3aa: CGAGLAGSYNEQFF; CDR3nt: TGCGGCGCCGGACTAGCGGGTTCCTACAATGAGCAGTTCTTT
v_gene: TRBV5-1; d_gene: TRBD1; abundance: .; j_gene: TRBJ2-7; CDR3aa: CTSSFGRRTGSFGEQYF; CDR3nt: TGTACCAGCAGCTTCGGTCGACGGACAGGGTCCTTTGGGGAGCAGTACTTC
v_gene: TRBV12-3/TRBV12-4; d_gene: .; abundance: .; j_gene: TRBJ2-6; CDR3aa: CASSPGTSVSGTNILTF; CDR3nt: TGTGCCAGCAGTCCTGGGACTTCTGTCTCTGGCACCAACATCCTGACTTTC
v_gene: TRBV6-5; d_gene: .; abundance: .; j_gene: TRBJ1-4; CDR3aa: CASRNGWEKLFF; CDR3nt: TGTGCCAGCAGAAACGGATGGGAAAAACTGTTTTTT
v_gene: TRBV11-3; d_gene: .; abundance: .; j_gene: TRBJ1-1; CDR3aa: CASSLGGSLNTEAFF; CDR3nt: TGTGCCAGCAGCCTGGGCGGGAGTTTGAACACTGAAGCTTTCTTT
v_gene: TRBV4-1; d_gene: TRBD2; abundance: .; j_gene: TRBJ2-1; CDR3aa: CASSLISGLGYNDQFF; CDR3nt: TGCGCCAGCAGCCTTATTTCGGGACTAGGGTACAATGATCAGTTCTTC
v_gene: TRBV29-1; d_gene: .; abundance: .; j_gene: TRBJ2-3; CDR3aa: CSVAGILRSTDMQYF; CDR3nt: TGCAGCGTCGCCGGCATACTCCGGAGCACAGATATGCAGTATTTT
v_gene: TRBV11-1; d_gene: .; abundance: medium-sized; j_gene: TRBJ2-7; CDR3aa: CASSFLRGYEQYF; CDR3nt: TGTGCCAGCAGCTTCTTACGGGGCTACGAGCAGTACTTC
v_gene: TRBV11-1; d_gene: .; abundance: .; j_gene: TRBJ2-3; CDR3aa: CASSFGVGDAYTQYF; CDR3nt: TGTGCCAGCAGCTTTGGAGTAGGAGACGCATATACGCAGTATTTT
v_gene: TRBV12-3/TRBV12-4; d_gene: TRBD1; abundance: once; j_gene: TRBJ2-5; CDR3aa: CVSSLGWRQGETQYF; CDR3nt: TGTGTCAGCAGTTTGGGATGGAGACAGGGAGAGACCCAGTACTTC
v_gene: TRBV29-1; d_gene: .; abundance: .; j_gene: TRBJ1-3; CDR3aa: CSVRAGQHSGNTISF; CDR3nt: TGCAGCGTTCGAGCAGGACAGCACTCTGGAAACACTATATCTTTT
v_gene: TRBV14; d_gene: .; abundance: .; j_gene: TRBJ2-1; CDR3aa: CASGSVLNNEQFF; CDR3nt: TGTGCCAGCGGCTCCGTCTTAAACAATGAGCAGTTCTTC
v_gene: TRBV11-3; d_gene: TRBD2; abundance: .; j_gene: TRBJ2-1; CDR3aa: CASSHGTSGGHEQFF; CDR3nt: TGTGCTAGCAGTCACGGGACTAGCGGGGGCCATGAGCAGTTCTTC
v_gene: TRBV6-6; d_gene: .; abundance: once; j_gene: TRBJ2-5; CDR3aa: CASRTTGSQETHYF; CDR3nt: TGTGCCAGCAGAACCACGGGATCTCAAGAGACCCATTACTTC
v_gene: TRBV20-1; d_gene: TRBD1; abundance: .; j_gene: TRBJ1-2; CDR3aa: CSARGQATDGYVYTF; CDR3nt: TGCAGTGCTAGGGGACAGGCCACGGATGGCTATGTCTACACCTTC
v_gene: TRBV4-3; d_gene: TRBD1; abundance: .; j_gene: TRBJ2-5; CDR3aa: CASSQDRAGEIQYF; CDR3nt: TGCGCCAGCAGTCAAGACAGGGCTGGGGAGATCCAGTACTTC
v_gene: TRBV6-6; d_gene: TRBD1; abundance: .; j_gene: TRBJ1-4; CDR3aa: CASRPDRANEKLFF; CDR3nt: TGTGCCAGTAGACCGGACAGGGCTAATGAAAAACTGTTTTTT
v_gene: TRBV20-1; d_gene: .; abundance: .; j_gene: TRBJ2-7; CDR3aa: CSAVDGGITYELYF; CDR3nt: TGCAGTGCTGTAGATGGCGGGATCACCTACGAACTGTACTTC
v_gene: TRBV5-1; d_gene: .; abundance: .; j_gene: TRBJ2-7; CDR3aa: CARSRVGSYGQYF; CDR3nt: TGCGCCAGGAGCCGGGTCGGATCCTACGGGCAGTACTTC
v_gene: TRBV7-8; d_gene: .; abundance: .; j_gene: TRBJ2-2; CDR3aa: CASSSNWNTGELFF; CDR3nt: TGTGCTAGCAGCTCTAACTGGAACACCGGGGAGCTGTTTTTT
v_gene: TRBV11-2; d_gene: .; abundance: medium-sized; j_gene: TRBJ1-1; CDR3aa: CASSFHRARVSTEAFF; CDR3nt: TGTGCCAGCAGCTTTCACAGGGCCAGGGTGAGCACTGAAGCTTTCTTT
v_gene: TRBV5-1; d_gene: .; abundance: .; j_gene: TRBJ2-1; CDR3aa: CASSPDTGSNNGQFF; CDR3nt: TGTGCCAGCAGCCCCGATACAGGGTCCAACAATGGGCAGTTCTTC
v_gene: TRBV7-8; d_gene: TRBD2; abundance: .; j_gene: TRBJ2-1; CDR3aa: CASSLEAPGGYNEQFF; CDR3nt: TGTGCCAGCAGCTTAGAAGCTCCGGGGGGCTACAATGAGCAGTTCTTC
v_gene: TRBV28; d_gene: .; abundance: few; j_gene: TRBJ2-5; CDR3aa: CASSLWASQETQYF; CDR3nt: TGTGCCAGCAGTTTATGGGCATCCCAAGAGACCCAGTACTTC
v_gene: TRBV11-1; d_gene: TRBD2; abundance: .; j_gene: TRBJ2-1; CDR3aa: CASSSIGTSGNEQFF; CDR3nt: TGTGCCAGCAGCTCCATTGGGACTAGCGGGAATGAGCAGTTCTTC
v_gene: TRBV11-2; d_gene: TRBD2; abundance: .; j_gene: TRBJ2-7; CDR3aa: CSSTRTSGRAKSSYEQYF; CDR3nt: TGTTCCAGCACCAGGACCAGCGGGAGGGCCAAAAGCTCCTACGAGCAGTACTTC
v_gene: TRBV5-4; d_gene: .; abundance: .; j_gene: TRBJ2-5; CDR3aa: CASSLCRKDTQYF; CDR3nt: TGTGCCAGCAGCTTGTGCCGAAAAGATACCCAGTACTTC
v_gene: TRBV6-6; d_gene: .; abundance: many; j_gene: TRBJ2-6; CDR3aa: CASSPRATSSGANVLTF; CDR3nt: TGTGCCAGCAGCCCCAGGGCTACCAGTTCTGGGGCCAACGTCCTGACTTTC
v_gene: TRBV11-2; d_gene: .; abundance: few; j_gene: TRBJ1-2; CDR3aa: CASSLDPGRGGYTF; CDR3nt: TGTGCCAGCAGCTTAGACCCCGGGAGGGGTGGCTACACCTTC
v_gene: TRBV28; d_gene: .; abundance: many; j_gene: TRBJ1-6; CDR3aa: CASNLPGGSSYNSPLHF; CDR3nt: TGTGCCAGCAACCTCCCTGGGGGTAGCTCCTATAATTCACCCCTCCACTTT